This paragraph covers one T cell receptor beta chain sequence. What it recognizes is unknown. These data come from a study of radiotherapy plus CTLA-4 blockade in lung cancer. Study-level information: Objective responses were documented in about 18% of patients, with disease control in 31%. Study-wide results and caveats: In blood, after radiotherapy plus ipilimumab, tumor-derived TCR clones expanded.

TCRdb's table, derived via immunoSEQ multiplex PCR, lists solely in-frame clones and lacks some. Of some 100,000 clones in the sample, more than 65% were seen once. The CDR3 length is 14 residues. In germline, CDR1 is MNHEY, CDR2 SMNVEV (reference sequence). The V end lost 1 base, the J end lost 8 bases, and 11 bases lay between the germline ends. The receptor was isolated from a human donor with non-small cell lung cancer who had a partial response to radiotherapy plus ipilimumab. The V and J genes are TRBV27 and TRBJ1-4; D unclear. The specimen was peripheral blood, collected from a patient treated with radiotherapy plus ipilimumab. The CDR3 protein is CASSLLKEVEKLFF. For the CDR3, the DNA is TGTGCCAGCAGTTTATTAAAAGAGGTGGAAAAACTGTTTTTT.